Listed here are 6 T cell receptor beta chains from one sample, sequenced in a study of shared clonotypes between healthy human individuals. Generated by immunoSEQ multiplex PCR, the TCRdb table keeps only in-frame clones and is missing some. The sample shows more than 550,000 clones, roughly 72% of them seen only once. The sequencing input was memory CD4+ T cells sorted from blood. The subset here: CD45RA-negative fraction. The receptors here all came from a woman younger than 45 in good health.

V is TRBV5-1 and J is TRBJ2-1; possibly TRBD2 for D (6 bases). V lost 4 bases and J 7 bases, leaving 12 bases between the germline ends. This CDR3 has 13 residues. Germline loops: CDR1 SGHRS, CDR2 YFSETQ. The CDR3 here is CASSADYWNEQFF. In DNA form, the CDR3 reads TGCGCCAGCAGCGCGGACTATTGGAATGAGCAGTTCTTC.

The table lists this clone with a few counts. J is TRBJ2-1 and V is TRBV28; 10 nucleotides match TRBD2. The CDR3 contains 17 residues. V dropped 0 bases and J dropped 7; count of bases not matched to a gene: 9. Germline V gene data show CDR1 as MDHEN and CDR2 as SYDVKM. The DNA for the CDR3 is TGTGCCAGCAGTTTATGGACTAGCGGGTCATATGGAAATGAGCAGTTCTTC. The encoded protein is CASSLWTSGSYGNEQFF. Based on the CDR3 plus reference TRBV28 and TRBJ2-1, the full variable domain is DVKVTQSSRYLVKRTGEKVFLECVQDMDHENMFWYRQDPGLGLRLIYFSYDVKMKEKGDIPEGYSVSREKKERFSLILESASTNQTSMYLCASSLWTSGSYGNEQFFGPGTRLTVL.

In its sample, this clone was seen once. The V gene is TRBV11-2, the J gene TRBJ1-5, with 11 bases aligning to TRBD1. Germline-derived CDR1 and CDR2 are SGHAT and FQNNGV. The length of the CDR3 is 15 residues. V lost 5 bases and J lost 5; bases outside the gene matches: 5. For the CDR3, the DNA is TGTGCCAGCAGCCCCGGGACAGGGGGTTATCAGCCCCAGCATTTT. This sequence encodes CASSPGTGGYQPQHF. Together with reference TRBV11-2 and TRBJ1-5, the CDR3 gives the full variable domain: EAGVAQSPRYKIIEKRQSVAFWCNPISGHATLYWYQQILGQGPKLLIQFQNNGVVDDSQLPKDRFSAERLKGVDSTLKIQPAKLEDSAVYLCASSPGTGGYQPQHFGDGTRLSIL.

This clone was counted only a few times. The rearrangement links TRBV29-1 to TRBJ2-1, with 10 bases fitting TRBD2. CDR1 SQVTM and CDR2 ANQGSEA come from the germline V gene. V trimming: 8 bases; J trimming: 8 bases; junction bases outside the gene matches: 9. The CDR3 loop spans 13 amino acids. The CDR3 spells CSSAGTSAHEQFF. The DNA for the CDR3 is TGCAGCAGCGCCGGGACTAGCGCCCATGAGCAGTTCTTC.

As for this clone: Since a much larger clone is just one base distant, this may be a read error. The rearrangement links TRBV18 to TRBJ1-1; D is uncertain. CDR3 length: 13 amino acids. Germline V gives CDR1 KGHSH, CDR2 LQKENI. The CDR3 DNA sequence: TGTGTCAGCTCACTTCAAGAGAACACTGAAGCTTTCTTT. Its translation is CVSSLQENTEAFF.

V usage is TRBV7-2 and J usage is TRBJ2-1; TRBD1 might be the D (6 bases). Per the germline V gene, CDR1 is SGHTA and CDR2 is FQGNSA. The V end lost 5 bases, the J end lost 0 bases, and 14 bases lay between the germline ends. This CDR3 is built from 16 residues. The CDR3 spells CASSRYRVSSYNEQFF. The DNA of the CDR3 is TGTGCCAGCAGCCGCTACAGGGTGAGCTCCTACAATGAGCAGTTCTTC.